The 6 T cell receptor beta chains below were found in one sample sequenced in a study of OX40 agonist ivuxolimab in advanced cancers. TCRdb keeps only in-frame clones here, not all; method: immunoSEQ multiplex PCR. Of under 50,000 clones listed, around 87% are singletons. This sample comprised CD4+ or CD8+ T cells sorted from blood, obtained in a trial of the OX40 agonist ivuxolimab. The receptor set was obtained from an adult with an advanced solid tumor such as melanoma, head and neck, liver or kidney cancer.

The V gene is TRBV6-5, the J gene TRBJ2-1; 8 bases match TRBD2. The CDR3 is 15 residues long. After removal of 6 bases from V and 2 bases from J, the junction contained 6 bases not matched to a gene. The germline V gene encodes CDR1 MNHEY and CDR2 SVGAGI. CDR3 DNA sequence: TGTGCCAGCAGCCTGTTAGCGGGAACCTACAATGAGCAGTTCTTC. Protein sequence: CASSLLAGTYNEQFF.

The chain carries TRBV5-1 and TRBJ2-1; TRBD2 agrees at 10 bases. J lost 9 bases, V lost 0 bases, and 9 bases had no gene match. In germline, CDR1 is SGHRS, CDR2 YFSETQ. The CDR3 is 16 residues long. This CDR3 reads CASSLAKAGGPGEQFF. Written as DNA, the CDR3 is TGCGCCAGCAGCTTGGCCAAAGCGGGAGGGCCCGGTGAGCAGTTCTTC.

In its sample, this clone was seen once. V gene TRBV7-2 combines with J gene TRBJ2-7, with TRBD1 matching over 7 bases. Germline trimming cut 5 bases from V and 0 bases from J; bases unmatched to any gene: 7. This CDR3 is 15 amino acids long. Germline V gene sequence: CDR1 SGHTA, CDR2 FQGNSA. The CDR3: CASSPGTALSYEQYF. CDR3 sequence (DNA): TGTGCCAGCAGCCCTGGGACAGCCCTCTCCTACGAGCAGTACTTC.

This chain uses TRBV7-9 with TRBJ2-7, with 7 bases identical to TRBD2. The V gene's germline CDR1 is SEHNR and CDR2 FQNEAQ (reference sequence). Germline trimming cut 3 bases from V and 6 bases from J; bases unmatched to any gene: 8. The CDR3 is 14 residues long. The CDR3 reads CASSFGTTEFEQYF. In DNA form, the CDR3 reads TGTGCCAGCAGCTTTGGGACTACAGAGTTCGAGCAGTACTTC.

The chain combines TRBV2 with TRBJ2-1; 11 nucleotides match TRBD2. The V gene's germline CDR1 is SNHLY and CDR2 FYNNEI. V dropped 7 bases and J dropped 8; count of bases not matched to a gene: 10. The CDR3 consists of 15 residues. CDR3 region: CASTEGLAGGDEQFF. The CDR3 DNA follows: TGTGCCAGCACCGAGGGTCTAGCGGGAGGAGATGAGCAGTTCTTC.

The chain links TRBV19 to TRBJ2-7; D call uncertain. The germline V gene has CDR1 LNHDA and CDR2 SQIVND (reference sequence). V lost 3 bases and J lost 4, with 10 bases in between. This CDR3 spans 13 amino acids. The CDR3 reads CASSIGGEYEQYF. The CDR3 DNA reads TGTGCCAGTAGTATCGGTGGAGAGTACGAGCAGTACTTC.